These 22 T cell receptor beta chains came from one sample sequenced in a study of T cell changes during pregnancy in multiple sclerosis. TCRdb's copy holds only in-frame clones and misses some; the assay was immunoSEQ multiplex PCR. The table includes nearly 110,000 clones, 80% to 95% detected once. Sequences were derived from peripheral blood, sampled after pregnancy. These receptors originate from a female donor with multiple sclerosis, enrolled in a pregnancy study.

This clone was seen a single time. The J gene is TRBJ2-5, the V gene TRBV7-3; no clear D. Deletions cut 1 base from V and 7 bases from J, with 19 bases between. This CDR3 comprises 16 residues. The germline gives CDR1 SGHTA, CDR2 FQGTGA. The CDR3 region has the DNA TGTGCCAGCAGCTTAATAGTACAGCCCCCCCTAAGGACCCAGTACTTC. Translating it yields CASSLIVQPPLRTQYF.

The chain recombines TRBV30 with TRBJ2-7, with a tentative D call TRBD2 (6 bases). This CDR3 region has 12 residues. With 3 bases removed from V and 3 bases from J, the gap between germline ends came to 9 bases. Looked up from germline, CDR1 is GTSNPN and CDR2 is SVGIG (reference sequence). CDR3 coding DNA: TGTGCCTGGAGCTCGGGGGACTACGAGCAGTACTTC. Residues: CAWSSGDYEQYF.

In its sample, this clone was seen a few times. The chain recombines TRBV2 with TRBJ1-6, with D maybe TRBD1 (5 bases). The V end lost 6 bases, the J end lost 8 bases, and 11 bases lay between the germline ends. The CDR3 contains 13 residues. Germline values: CDR1 SNHLY, CDR2 FYNNEI. The chain's CDR3 is CASSPRVDSPLHF. CDR3 DNA: TGTGCCAGCAGCCCCAGGGTAGATTCACCCCTCCACTTT.

This chain uses TRBV29-1 with TRBJ2-3; 9 bases match TRBD2. Germline V CDR1 and CDR2: SQVTM, ANQGSEA. V was clipped by 7 bases and J by 0 bases; unmatched bases: 14. This CDR3 has 17 residues. CDR3 nucleotides: TGCAGCGCTTTTGTAGGCGGGGGGGCCAGGAGCACAGATACGCAGTATTTT. Protein sequence: CSAFVGGGARSTDTQYF.

The chain joins TRBV5-6 to TRBJ1-5; possibly TRBD1 for D (5 bases). V lost 0 bases, J lost 5 bases, and 9 bases lay in between. Per the germline V gene, CDR1 is SGHDT and CDR2 is YYEEEE. The CDR3 sequence is 14 residues long. Here the CDR3 reads CASSLGQRDQPQHF. The CDR3 DNA reads TGTGCCAGCAGCTTGGGACAGCGCGATCAGCCCCAGCATTTT.

The chain links TRBV15 to TRBJ2-3, with 8 bases identical to TRBD2. With 0 bases clipped from V and 6 bases from J, the junction kept 8 bases outside the gene matches. There are 16 residues in the CDR3. Germline CDR1 and CDR2: LNHNV and YYDKDF (reference sequence). CDR3 region: CATSREGRGASDTQYF. The CDR3, as DNA: TGTGCCACCAGCAGAGAGGGGCGGGGGGCGTCTGATACGCAGTATTTT.

Here the CDR3 reads CASSLGGYGYTF. The CDR3 DNA follows: TGTGCCAGCAGCTTGGGGGGCTATGGCTACACCTTC. V and J are TRBV7-8 and TRBJ1-2; a possible D gene is TRBD1 (5 bases). The CDR3 is 12 amino acids. Germline V gene sequence: CDR1 SGHVS, CDR2 FQNEAQ. V lost 3 bases to trimming and J lost 4 bases, with 6 bases between them.

V and J are TRBV2 and TRBJ1-1, with 11 bases matching TRBD1. The CDR3 has 14 residues. The V gene end was trimmed by 4 bases and the J gene end by 4 bases; junction bases not matched to a gene: 2. Germline-derived CDR1 and CDR2 are SNHLY and FYNNEI. The CDR3 DNA is TGTGCCAGCAGTGGGGGGACAGGGGGCACTGAAGCTTTCTTT. Translated, it gives CASSGGTGGTEAFF.

The DNA for the CDR3 is TGTGCCTGGAGATTGGCGGGAGGCCTCTACGAGCAGTACTTC. Its translation is CAWRLAGGLYEQYF. This chain connects TRBV30 to TRBJ2-7; the match to TRBD2 covers 8 bases. Germline CDR1 reads GTSNPN; CDR2 reads SVGIG (reference sequence). The CDR3 runs 14 residues. V lost 3 bases, J lost 3 bases, and 7 bases stayed unmatched.

The chain combines TRBV4-1 with TRBJ2-5; a weak D match, TRBD1 (6 bases). Trimming pared 4 bases from V and 2 bases from J, leaving 17 bases between. The CDR3 runs 16 residues. Germline CDR1 is MGHRA and CDR2 is YSYEKL. The CDR3: CASSRTALAQQETQYF. DNA for the CDR3: TGCGCCAGCAGCCGGACAGCCCTAGCTCAACAAGAGACCCAGTACTTC.

This clone was seen once. The CDR3 bases are TGTGCCAGTAGTATAGGGCCAGGCCTCACAGATACGCAGTATTTT. The encoded protein is CASSIGPGLTDTQYF. The gene calls are TRBV19 and TRBJ2-3; no clear D. Trimming cost V 1 base and J 2 bases, with 10 bases left between them. CDR1 and CDR2 from the germline V gene are LNHDA and SQIVND (reference sequence). The CDR3 loop spans 15 amino acids. Drawing the rest from reference TRBV19 and TRBJ2-3, the complete variable domain is DGGITQSPKYLFRKEGQNVTLSCEQNLNHDAMYWYRQDPGQGLRLIYYSQIVNDFQKGDIAEGYSVSREKKESFPLTVTSAQKNPTAFYLCASSIGPGLTDTQYFGPGTRLTVL.

The V call is TRBV30, the J call TRBJ1-1; possible D gene TRBD1, 5 bases. This CDR3 has 13 amino acids. Trimming removed 4 bases at V and 3 bases at J, with 12 bases between. CDR1 GTSNPN and CDR2 SVGIG come from the germline V gene (reference sequence). In nucleotides, the CDR3 is TGTGCCTGGAACCAGGGTGAGGACACTGAAGCTTTCTTT. The encoded protein is CAWNQGEDTEAFF. Full variable domain (rest looked up from reference TRBV30 and TRBJ1-1): SQTIHQWPATLVQPVGSPLSLECTVEGTSNPNLYWYRQAAGRGLQLLFYSVGIGQISSEVPQNLSASRPQDRQFILSSKKLLLSDSGFYLCAWNQGEDTEAFFGQGTRLTVV.

The chain employs TRBV27 and TRBJ2-1, with 9 bases identical to TRBD1. Germline CDR1 MNHEY, CDR2 SMNVEV (reference sequence). V was clipped by 2 bases and J by 7 bases; unmatched bases: 9. The CDR3 runs to 16 residues. This chain's CDR3 is CASSLRDRVLKNEQFF. In DNA form, the CDR3 reads TGTGCCAGCAGTTTACGGGACAGGGTGTTAAAAAATGAGCAGTTCTTC.

This chain links TRBV7-8 with TRBJ1-1, with a tentative D call TRBD1 (5 bases). Trimming took 3 bases from V and 7 from J, leaving 21 bases between them. Germline V gene lookup returns CDR1 SGHVS and CDR2 FQNEAQ. The CDR3 is 16 amino acids. CDR3 coding DNA: TGTGCCAGCAGCTTGGGCGCGGGACTACGTGGGGGTGAAGCTTTCTTT. This codes for CASSLGAGLRGGEAFF. Using reference TRBV7-8 and TRBJ1-1 for the parts outside the CDR3, the full variable domain is GAGVSQSPRYKVAKRGQDVALRCDPISGHVSLFWYQQALGQGPEFLTYFQNEAQLDKSGLPSDRFFAERPEGSVSTLKIQRTQQEDSAVYLCASSLGAGLRGGEAFFGQGTRLTVV.

This chain links TRBV29-1 with TRBJ2-3; 10 bases fit TRBD2. This CDR3 comprises 14 residues. The germline V gene encodes CDR1 SQVTM and CDR2 ANQGSEA. With 4 bases clipped from V and 5 bases from J, the junction kept 6 bases outside the gene matches. CDR3: CSVGLAGVVDTQYF. The CDR3 bases are TGCAGCGTTGGTCTAGCGGGAGTGGTAGATACGCAGTATTTT.

CDR3 sequence: CASSEGVLPTYEQYF. Here the CDR3 DNA reads TGTGCCAGCAGTGAAGGAGTCCTCCCTACCTACGAGCAGTACTTC. The V and J genes are TRBV6-1 and TRBJ2-7; the D is unclear. The V end was cut by 1 base, the J end by 2 bases, with 12 bases between. The CDR3 has 15 residues. The V gene's germline CDR1 is MNHNS and CDR2 SASEGT.

The V and J genes are TRBV14 and TRBJ2-5; D possibly corresponds to TRBD1 (7 bases). CDR1 and CDR2 (germline): SGHDN, FVKESK. Between the trimmed V and J ends, which lost 2 bases and 4 bases, there was a span of 17 bases. The CDR3 loop spans 16 amino acids. The CDR3 region is CASSQLRGQGGETQYF. The CDR3 DNA reads TGTGCCAGCAGCCAATTAAGGGGGCAGGGAGGAGAGACCCAGTACTTC.

The chain couples TRBV19 to TRBJ1-2; 7 nucleotides agree with TRBD1. Germline V gene lookup returns CDR1 LNHDA and CDR2 SQIVND (reference sequence). This CDR3 contains 17 residues. V shed 4 bases, J shed 6 bases, and the junction held 17 bases outside the gene matches. This CDR3 reads CASSNLRQGPTKDGYTF. CDR3 nucleotides: TGTGCCAGTAGTAACCTTAGACAGGGACCCACTAAAGATGGCTACACCTTC.

This clone has more than one count but fewer than ten. The chain is built from TRBV2 and TRBJ1-5; D gene unclear. The CDR3 length is 14 residues. Trimming took off 3 bases at V and 3 bases at J, with 9 bases between the two ends. Germline V CDR1 and CDR2: SNHLY, FYNNEI. The CDR3 nucleotides are TGTGCCAGCAGTGATTACAGTTTCAATCAGCCCCAGCATTTT. It is translated as CASSDYSFNQPQHF.

The chain couples TRBV9 to TRBJ1-5, with D possibly TRBD1 on 5 matching bases. The CDR3 consists of 13 residues. Per germline, CDR1 SGDLS and CDR2 YYNGEE. V dropped 7 bases and J dropped 7 bases, with 15 bases sitting between them. In DNA form, the CDR3 reads TGTGCCAGCGGGGGGAAAGGGGAACAGCCCCAGCATTTT. Translating gives CASGGKGEQPQHF.

This rearrangement joins TRBV19 to TRBJ1-4; a possible D gene is TRBD1 (6 bases). The length of the CDR3 is 14 residues. Trimming stripped 3 bases from V and 8 bases from J, with 13 bases between. Germline-derived CDR1 and CDR2 are LNHDA and SQIVND (reference sequence). CDR3 loop: CASSMHRDIEKLFF. The CDR3 DNA sequence: TGTGCCAGTAGTATGCACAGGGACATCGAAAAACTGTTTTTT. Full variable domain (remainder filled in from reference TRBV19 and TRBJ1-4): DGGITQSPKYLFRKEGQNVTLSCEQNLNHDAMYWYRQDPGQGLRLIYYSQIVNDFQKGDIAEGYSVSREKKESFPLTVTSAQKNPTAFYLCASSMHRDIEKLFFGSGTQLSVL.

The chain carries TRBV7-3 and TRBJ2-1; 12 nucleotides line up with TRBD2. The V segment lost 3 bases and the J segment 6 bases; nucleotides outside the gene matches: 15. The CDR3 is 19 amino acids. Germline V lookup: CDR1 SGHTA, CDR2 FQGTGA. The CDR3: CASSLLGLAGGRSGNEQFF. In nucleotides, the CDR3 is TGTGCCAGCAGCTTGTTGGGGCTAGCGGGAGGGCGTTCGGGCAATGAGCAGTTCTTC.